Reported below is one TCR beta chain. There are 12 residues in the CDR3. V dropped 0 bases and J dropped 3 bases, with 2 bases sitting between them. Germline values: CDR1 SGHDT, CDR2 YYEEEE. This sample is part of a study of T cell changes during pregnancy in multiple sclerosis. Clones were sequenced by immunoSEQ multiplex PCR, and TCRdb holds only the in-frame ones, with some missing. Found here are roughly 27,000 clones, about nine tenths of them singletons; the top ten hold around 8.1%. The J gene is TRBJ2-3, the V gene TRBV5-6; D unclear. This clonotype was sampled from a female donor with multiple sclerosis, enrolled in a pregnancy study. Sample: CD8+ T cells from peripheral blood mononuclear cells, taken in the second trimester of pregnancy. CDR3 nucleotide sequence: TGTGCCAGCAGCTTGGCGACAGATACGCAGTATTTT. It translates to CASSLATDTQYF.